This entry features one T cell receptor beta chain sequence. The antigen it binds to is not known. No clone much larger than this one lies a single base away; base qualities are absent. The data are from a study of shared clonotypes between healthy human individuals (dated by TCRdb to 2020 to 2021). Study-wide context: The cohort comprised a couple of women and a few men aged 18 to 49 years. Per donor, three plates each were used for CD4 naive and CD4 memory, two for CD8 naive, and one for CD8 memory. To estimate repertoire size and how much clonotype sharing occurs between individuals, the study deeply sequenced the blood TCR repertoires of five or six healthy adults. Different laboratories and diverse techniques were used to prepare libraries and sequence TCR repertoires, to increase sequencing depth and limit assay-specific biases. Between about 0.8 and 9 billion PBMCs per donor were obtained by leukapheresis.

The study at large found these results: Incomplete sequencing was indicated by rarefaction of sorted-subset datasets, despite the large sequencing depth. Sampling was restricted to blood, and TCR repertoires in tissues likely differ from the TCR repertoires found in blood. Clonotypes shared by all four sorted-subset donors showed higher generation probabilities than non-shared clonotypes. The small number of donors limited the genetic and exposure-history diversity represented. Pairwise subsampling led to the expectation that sequencing depth would affect the degree of clonotype sharing among donors. When four donors were compared, the shared fraction of clonotypes was 5% to 6.5% for naive CD4, over 3% for naive CD8, about 2.5% for memory CD4, and under 0.5% for memory CD8. Estimated clonotype richness was generally larger for naive than for memory subsets.

Using the deep immunoSEQ assay, multiplex PCR amplified TCR CDR3 regions from genomic DNA. Extracted genomic DNA from each cell subset was distributed evenly across all wells of several immunoSEQ 96-well plates, and each plate was treated as a replicate. For sorted subsets, roughly 200 ng genomic DNA, equal to 30,000 or so T cell genomes, was loaded into each replicate PCR. Purified libraries were measured with a Qubit 3.0 fluorometer, size-checked on a Bioanalyzer 2100, and measured again with the KAPA Library Quantification kit. Each immunoSEQ 96-well plate was sequenced on its own single-read 150-cycle Illumina NextSeq 550 flow cell. Regarding the original processing steps: Because only junctional sequences without quality scores were contained in the immunoSEQ output, filtering matching that applied to full-length reads could not be performed. Sequences were annotated with PyIR, a Python wrapper for IgBLAST v1.9, using IMGT germline references to assign V/J genes and CDR3. Reads were removed for weak V/J assignments (E-value above 1e-6), missing CDR3, stop codons, out-of-frame junctions, or ambiguous translated residues. V3J clonotypes were defined as sequences sharing an identical inferred V gene, J gene, and CDR3 amino acid sequence. Percentage overlap between repertoires was computed as shared unique clonotypes divided by the size of the smaller repertoire. Repertoire richness was assessed with RTK rarefaction, the Chao1 estimator, and Recon v2.1 estimates of unobserved clonotypes. Generation probabilities were computed with OLGA for all TCRbeta clonotypes obtained by the gDNA method from a few donors. TCRdb provides this immuneACCESS table in a form limited to in-frame rearrangements. Some clones are lacking; in checked studies, under half of them reflect an unresolved V gene, and why the rest are absent is not known. Clone size and the V and J calls come from that table; the DNA yielded D and trimming. The sample records fewer than 1.6 million clones, approximately 98.5% of which are singletons. The ten most abundant clones make up 0.3% to 0.45% of the sample.

The donors were healthy, HIV-negative adults with no recently reported acute infections or vaccinations. Every donor was a Caucasian adult residing in Nashville, Tennessee, USA. CD4+ T cells were enriched by magnetic negative selection, after which naive cells were positively selected on CD45RA and the negative fraction was taken as the memory subset. After blood collection by leukapheresis, PBMCs were isolated using Ficoll-Histopaque density gradient centrifugation and then cryopreserved in the vapor phase of liquid nitrogen. Purity and quantity of every magnetically sorted T cell population were checked by analytical flow cytometry. Genomic DNA was isolated from each sorted fraction and quantified by UV absorbance on a Nanodrop 2000c. The CDR3 runs 16 amino acids, cysteine and phenylalanine included. Only the CDR3 part of the read is kept: 48 bases, read in frame from the first base. Trimming removed 5 bases from V and 2 bases from J; the gene matches leave 10 bases unexplained. Based on the germline V gene, the CDR1 and CDR2 sequences are MDHEN and SYDVKM.

Sequencing was performed on naive CD4+ T cells sorted from blood. What this sample's cell subset or site label stands for: CD45RA+ positively selected. This receptor was obtained from a man aged 30-40 years in good health. The sequence is built from TRBV28 and TRBJ2-5; TRBD1 agrees with 8 junctional bases. For the CDR3, the sequence is CASSPGQGGWQETQYF. The nucleotide sequence reads TGTGCCAGCAGTCCCGGACAGGGTGGATGGCAAGAGACCCAGTACTTC.